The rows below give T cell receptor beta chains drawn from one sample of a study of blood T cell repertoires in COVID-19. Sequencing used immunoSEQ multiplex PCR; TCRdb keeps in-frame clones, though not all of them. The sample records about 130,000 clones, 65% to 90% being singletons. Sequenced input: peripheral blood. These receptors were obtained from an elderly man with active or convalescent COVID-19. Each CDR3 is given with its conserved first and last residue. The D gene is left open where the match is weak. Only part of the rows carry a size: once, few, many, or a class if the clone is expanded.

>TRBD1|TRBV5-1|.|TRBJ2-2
TGCGCCAGCAGCTTTTTCGGACAGGGGTCCGGGGAGCTGTTTTTT
CASSFFGQGSGELFF
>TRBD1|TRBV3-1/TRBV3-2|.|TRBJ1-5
TGTGCCAGCAGCGGGACAGCGAATCAGCCCCAGCATTTT
CASSGTANQPQHF
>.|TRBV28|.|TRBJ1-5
TGTGCCAGCAGTTTTATGATGGGAGGGACTAGCAATCAGCCCCAGCATTTT
CASSFMMGGTSNQPQHF
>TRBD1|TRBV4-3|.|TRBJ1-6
TGCGCCAGCAGCCAAGATAGGGGACAGGGTGGGAGTTCACCCCTCCACTTT
CASSQDRGQGGSSPLHF
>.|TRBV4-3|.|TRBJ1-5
TGCGCCAGCAGCCAAGATCTGGTTTTCGGGAGCAATCAGCCCCAGCATTTT
CASSQDLVFGSNQPQHF
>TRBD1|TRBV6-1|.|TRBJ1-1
TGTGCCAGCAGTGAAGCGAGACAGGGAAACACTGAAGCTTTCTTT
CASSEARQGNTEAFF
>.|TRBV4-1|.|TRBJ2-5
TGCGCCAGCAGCCAAGCCTCCCCGCGAGGGCAAGAGACCCAGTACTTC
CASSQASPRGQETQYF
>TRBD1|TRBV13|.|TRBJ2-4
TGTGCCAGCAGCTCGCCGGACAGGGGTGGAATAAACATTCAGTACTTC
CASSSPDRGGINIQYF
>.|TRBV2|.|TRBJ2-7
TGTGCCAGCAGACTAGTTTCCTACGAGCAGTACTTC
CASRLVSYEQYF
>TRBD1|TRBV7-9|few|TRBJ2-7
TGTGCCAGCAGCCCCGGAGACAGGGGCGGTTCTTGGGAGCAGTACTTC
CASSPGDRGGSWEQYF
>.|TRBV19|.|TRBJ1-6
TGTGCCAGTAGTAGAGGCAGGGCCTCTAATTCACCCCTCCACTTT
CASSRGRASNSPLHF
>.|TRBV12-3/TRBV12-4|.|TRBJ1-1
TGTGCCAGCAGTACCACAGGGTCCCGGGCTTTCTTT
CASSTTGSRAFF
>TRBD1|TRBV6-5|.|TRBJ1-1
TGTGCCAGCAGTTACCCGACAGGGGGTTTCACTGAAGCTTTCTTT
CASSYPTGGFTEAFF
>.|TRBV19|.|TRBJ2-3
TGTGCCAGTAGTATCGACAGGCAAACTCCCACTAGCACAGATACGCAGTATTTT
CASSIDRQTPTSTDTQYF
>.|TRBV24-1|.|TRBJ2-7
TGTGCCACCAGTGATTACCCTACTGACTCCTACGAGCAGTACTTC
CATSDYPTDSYEQYF
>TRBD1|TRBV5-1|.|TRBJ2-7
TGCGCCAGCAGCTTGGGGGGACAGGGTCTTAACGAGCAGTACTTC
CASSLGGQGLNEQYF
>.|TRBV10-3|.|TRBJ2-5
TGTGCCATCAGGGGGGCGGGAGAGACCCAGTACTTC
CAIRGAGETQYF
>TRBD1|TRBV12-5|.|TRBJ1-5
TGTGCTAGGACAGGGGGCGAGAATCAGCCCCAGCATTTT
CARTGGENQPQHF
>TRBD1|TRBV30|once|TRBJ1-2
TGTGCCTGGAATCCGGACAGGGCGAAAGATGGCTACACCTTC
CAWNPDRAKDGYTF
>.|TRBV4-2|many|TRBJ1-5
TGTGCCAGCAGCCAAGGAGGAGGTCAGCCCCAGCATTTT
CASSQGGGQPQHF
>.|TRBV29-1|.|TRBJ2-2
TGCAGCGTTGAATTGTACTACACCGGGGAGCTGTTTTTT
CSVELYYTGELFF
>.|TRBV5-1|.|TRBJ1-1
TGCGCCAGCAGCCGGACGGGGGAAAACACTGAAGCTTTCTTT
CASSRTGENTEAFF
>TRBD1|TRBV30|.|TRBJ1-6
TGTGCCTGGAGCCCCACAGGGGAGAGGTCACCCCTCCACTTT
CAWSPTGERSPLHF
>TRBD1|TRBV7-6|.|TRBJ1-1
TGTGCCAGCAGCGCCCGGGACAGGGGGCTCACTGAAGCTTTCTTT
CASSARDRGLTEAFF
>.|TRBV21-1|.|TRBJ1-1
TGTGCCAGCAGCAAAGTAGGCCCGGCAGGGTGGGGAGCTTTCTTT
CASSKVGPAGWGAFF
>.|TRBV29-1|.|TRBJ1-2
TGCAGCGTTTTGCCGGTTTCGGGCTACACCTTC
CSVLPVSGYTF
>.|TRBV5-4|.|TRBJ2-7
TGTGCCAGCAGCTTGGCCAACAGGGTATACGAGCAGTACTTC
CASSLANRVYEQYF
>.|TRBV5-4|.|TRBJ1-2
TGTGCCAGCAGCTTGGCACAGAACTATGGCTACACCTTC
CASSLAQNYGYTF
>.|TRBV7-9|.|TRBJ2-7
TGTGCCAGCAGCCTAGGACAAGAACCCTACGAGCAGTACTTC
CASSLGQEPYEQYF
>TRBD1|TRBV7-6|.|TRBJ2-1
TGTGCCAGCAGCCCTCGTGGGCAGGGGGCGCTTAATGAGCAGTTCTTC
CASSPRGQGALNEQFF
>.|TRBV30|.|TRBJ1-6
TGTGCCTGGAGTGTGGCGGATGGGTCACCCCTCCACTTT
CAWSVADGSPLHF
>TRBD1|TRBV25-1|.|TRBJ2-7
TGTGCCAGCAGTGACGCCGGACAGGGGATCTGGAGGGGCTACGAGCAGTACTTC
CASSDAGQGIWRGYEQYF
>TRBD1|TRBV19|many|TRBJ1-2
TGTGCCAGTAGTACCCCGGACAGGGGAGGGAGCGGCTACACCTTC
CASSTPDRGGSGYTF
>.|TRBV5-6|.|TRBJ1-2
TGTGCCAGCAGCTTGGCCGGGACTAACTATGGCTACACCTTC
CASSLAGTNYGYTF
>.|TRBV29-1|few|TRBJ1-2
TGCAGCGTCGAGACCCCAGGGGCGTGGGGCTACACCTTC
CSVETPGAWGYTF
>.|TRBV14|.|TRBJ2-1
TGTGCCAGCAGCTTTACAGGGCTCTCCTACAATGAGCAGTTCTTC
CASSFTGLSYNEQFF
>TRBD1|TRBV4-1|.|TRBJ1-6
TGCGCCAGCAGCCAAGATATGGGGGACAGGGCCCGAAATTCACCCCTCCACTTT
CASSQDMGDRARNSPLHF
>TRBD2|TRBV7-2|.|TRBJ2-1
TGTGCCAGCAGCTTAACGCTAGCGGGGGGGCGGGAGTTCTTC
CASSLTLAGGREFF